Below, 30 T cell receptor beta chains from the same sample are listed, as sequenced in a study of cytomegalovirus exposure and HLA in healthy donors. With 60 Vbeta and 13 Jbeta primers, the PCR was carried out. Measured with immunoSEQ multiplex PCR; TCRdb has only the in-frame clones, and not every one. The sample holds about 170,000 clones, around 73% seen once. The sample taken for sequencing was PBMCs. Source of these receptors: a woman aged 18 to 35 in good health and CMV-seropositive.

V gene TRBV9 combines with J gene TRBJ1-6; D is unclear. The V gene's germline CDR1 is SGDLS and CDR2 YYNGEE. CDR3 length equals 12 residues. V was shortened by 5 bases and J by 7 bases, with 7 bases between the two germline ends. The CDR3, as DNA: TGTGCCAGCAGTGAGTTGAATTCACCCCTCCACTTT. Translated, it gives CASSELNSPLHF.

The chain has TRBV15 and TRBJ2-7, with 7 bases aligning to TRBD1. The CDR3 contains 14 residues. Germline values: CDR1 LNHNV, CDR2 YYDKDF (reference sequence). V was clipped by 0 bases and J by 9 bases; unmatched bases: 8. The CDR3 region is CATSRDRTGHLQYF. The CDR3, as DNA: TGTGCCACCAGCAGAGATCGGACAGGACACTTGCAGTACTTC.

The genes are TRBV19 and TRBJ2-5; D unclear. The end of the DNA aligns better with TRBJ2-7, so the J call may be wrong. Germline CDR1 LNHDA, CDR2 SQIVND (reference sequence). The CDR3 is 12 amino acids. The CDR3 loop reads CASSMNSYEQYF. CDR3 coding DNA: TGTGCCAGTAGTATGAACAGCTACGAGCAGTACTTC.

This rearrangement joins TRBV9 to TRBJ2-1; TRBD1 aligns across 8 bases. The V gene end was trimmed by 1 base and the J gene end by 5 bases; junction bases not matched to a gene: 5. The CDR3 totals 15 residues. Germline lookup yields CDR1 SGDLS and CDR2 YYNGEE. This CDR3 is CASSVRDRGNNEQFF. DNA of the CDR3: TGTGCCAGCAGCGTAAGAGACAGGGGAAACAATGAGCAGTTCTTC.

The CDR3 protein is CASSPTGTGGYSNQPQHF. The CDR3 region has the DNA TGTGCCAGCAGTCCCACCGGGACAGGGGGTTATAGCAATCAGCCCCAGCATTTT. The chain employs TRBV28 and TRBJ1-5; TRBD1 matches 11 bases. The CDR3 has 18 residues. V lost 5 bases and J lost 0; bases outside the gene matches: 9. Germline V gene data show CDR1 as MDHEN and CDR2 as SYDVKM.

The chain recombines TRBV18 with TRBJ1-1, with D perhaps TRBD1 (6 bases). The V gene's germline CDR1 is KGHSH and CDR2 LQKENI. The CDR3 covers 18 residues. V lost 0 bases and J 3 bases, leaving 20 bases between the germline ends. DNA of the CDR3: TGTGCCAGCTCACCACCCAGGGCAGGGGTTATCGATCACACTGAAGCTTTCTTT. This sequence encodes CASSPPRAGVIDHTEAFF.

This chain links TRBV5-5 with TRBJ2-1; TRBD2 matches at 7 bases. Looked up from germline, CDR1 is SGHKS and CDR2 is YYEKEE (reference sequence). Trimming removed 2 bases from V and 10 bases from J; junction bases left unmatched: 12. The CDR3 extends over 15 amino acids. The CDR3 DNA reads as TGTGCCAGCAGCTTTGGAATAGCGGGTCCCCGGGAGCAGTTCTTC. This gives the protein CASSFGIAGPREQFF. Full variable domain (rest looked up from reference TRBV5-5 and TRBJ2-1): DAGVTQSPTHLIKTRGQQVTLRCSPISGHKSVSWYQQVLGQGPQFIFQYYEKEERGRGNFPDRFSARQFPNYSSELNVNALLLGDSALYLCASSFGIAGPREQFFGPGTRLTVL.

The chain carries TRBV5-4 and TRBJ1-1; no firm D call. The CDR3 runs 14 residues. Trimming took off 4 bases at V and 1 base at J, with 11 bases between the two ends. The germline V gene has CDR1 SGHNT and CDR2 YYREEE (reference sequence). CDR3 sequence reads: CASSRLQKNTEAFF. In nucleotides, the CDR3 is TGTGCCAGCAGCAGGCTACAGAAGAACACTGAAGCTTTCTTT.

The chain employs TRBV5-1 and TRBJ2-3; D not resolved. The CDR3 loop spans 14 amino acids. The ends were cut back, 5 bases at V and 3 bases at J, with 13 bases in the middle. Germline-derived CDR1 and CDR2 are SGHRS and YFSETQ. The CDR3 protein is CASRPRDGTDTQYF. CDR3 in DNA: TGCGCCAGCAGGCCTAGAGACGGGACAGATACGCAGTATTTT.

The CDR3: CASSLGNGASYEQYF. The CDR3 DNA reads as TGTGCCAGCAGCTTAGGAAACGGAGCCTCCTACGAGCAGTACTTC. This chain uses TRBV11-1 with TRBJ2-7; D not resolved. Germline CDR1 is SGHAT and CDR2 is FQDESV (reference sequence). V dropped 1 base and J dropped 0 bases, with 10 bases sitting between them. The CDR3 length is 15 residues. Together with reference TRBV11-1 and TRBJ2-7, the CDR3 gives the full variable domain: EAEVAQSPRYKITEKSQAVAFWCDPISGHATLYWYRQILGQGPELLVQFQDESVVDDSQLPKDRFSAERLKGVDSTLKIQPAELGDSAMYLCASSLGNGASYEQYFGPGTRLTVT.

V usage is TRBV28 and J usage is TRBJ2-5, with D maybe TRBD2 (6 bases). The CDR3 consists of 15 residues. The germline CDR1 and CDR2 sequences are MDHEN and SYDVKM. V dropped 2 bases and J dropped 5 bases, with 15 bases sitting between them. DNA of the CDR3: TGTGCCAGCAGTTTAATCTCAGGACGGGGGGAGACCCAGTACTTC. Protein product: CASSLISGRGETQYF.

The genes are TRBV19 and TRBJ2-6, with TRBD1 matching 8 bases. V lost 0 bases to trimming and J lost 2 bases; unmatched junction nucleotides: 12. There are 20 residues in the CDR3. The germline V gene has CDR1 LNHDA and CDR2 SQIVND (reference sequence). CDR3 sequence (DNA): TGTGCCAGTAGTATAGATCCCTGGACAGGGCCTACTCCTGGGGCCAACGTCCTGACTTTC. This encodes CASSIDPWTGPTPGANVLTF.

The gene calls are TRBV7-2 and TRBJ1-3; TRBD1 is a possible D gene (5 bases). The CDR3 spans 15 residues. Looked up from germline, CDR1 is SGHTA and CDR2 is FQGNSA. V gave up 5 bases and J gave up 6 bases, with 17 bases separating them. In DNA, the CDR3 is TGTGCCAGCAGCGCAACGACAGCCAATCCAAACACCATATATTTT. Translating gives CASSATTANPNTIYF. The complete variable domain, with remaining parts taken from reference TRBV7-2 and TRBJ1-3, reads GAGVSQSPSNKVTEKGKDVELRCDPISGHTALYWYRQSLGQGLEFLIYFQGNSAPDKSGLPSDRFSAERTGGSVSTLTIQRTQQEDSAVYLCASSATTANPNTIYFGEGSWLTVV.

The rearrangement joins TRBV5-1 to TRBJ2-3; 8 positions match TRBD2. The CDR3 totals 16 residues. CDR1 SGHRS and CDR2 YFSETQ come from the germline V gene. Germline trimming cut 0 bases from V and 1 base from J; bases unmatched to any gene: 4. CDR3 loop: CASSLGPAGGTDTQYF. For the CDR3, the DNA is TGCGCCAGCAGCTTGGGGCCAGCGGGGGGCACAGATACGCAGTATTTT.

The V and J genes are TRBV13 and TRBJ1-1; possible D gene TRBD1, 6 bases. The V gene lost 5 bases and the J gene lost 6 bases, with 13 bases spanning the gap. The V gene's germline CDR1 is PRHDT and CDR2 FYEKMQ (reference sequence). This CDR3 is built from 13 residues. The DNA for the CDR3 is TGTGCCAGCAGCCTGACCGGGACACCTGAAGCTTTCTTT. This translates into CASSLTGTPEAFF.

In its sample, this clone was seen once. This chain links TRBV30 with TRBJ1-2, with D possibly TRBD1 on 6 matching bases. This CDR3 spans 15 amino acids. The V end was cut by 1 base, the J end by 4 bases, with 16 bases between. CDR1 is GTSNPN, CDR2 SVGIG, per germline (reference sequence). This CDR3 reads CAWSGGPTTSYGYTF. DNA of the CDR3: TGTGCCTGGAGTGGGGGGCCAACCACTTCCTATGGCTACACCTTC.

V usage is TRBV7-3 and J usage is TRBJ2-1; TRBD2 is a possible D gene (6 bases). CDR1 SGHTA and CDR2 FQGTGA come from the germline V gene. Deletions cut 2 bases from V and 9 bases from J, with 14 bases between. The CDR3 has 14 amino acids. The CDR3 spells CASSLGSQGGEQFF. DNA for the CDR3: TGTGCCAGCAGCTTAGGGTCCCAGGGAGGTGAGCAGTTCTTC.

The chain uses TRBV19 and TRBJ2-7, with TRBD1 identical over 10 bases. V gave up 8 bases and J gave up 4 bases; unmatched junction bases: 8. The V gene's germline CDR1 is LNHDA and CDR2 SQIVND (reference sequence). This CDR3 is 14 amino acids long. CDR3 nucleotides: TGTGCCAGTTCCCCCCGGACAGGGGGGTACGAGCAGTACTTC. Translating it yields CASSPRTGGYEQYF.

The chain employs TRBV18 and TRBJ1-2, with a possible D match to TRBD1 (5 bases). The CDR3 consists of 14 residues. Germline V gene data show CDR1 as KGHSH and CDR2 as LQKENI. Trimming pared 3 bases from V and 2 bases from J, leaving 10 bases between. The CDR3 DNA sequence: TGTGCCAGCTCACCCGGTCCAGGGAACTATGGCTACACCTTC. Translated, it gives CASSPGPGNYGYTF.

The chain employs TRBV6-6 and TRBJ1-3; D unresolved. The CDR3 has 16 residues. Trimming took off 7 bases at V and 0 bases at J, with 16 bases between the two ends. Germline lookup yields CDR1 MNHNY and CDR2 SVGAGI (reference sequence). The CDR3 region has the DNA TGTGCCAGCACCGACCGGGGAGACCTCTCTGGAAACACCATATATTTT. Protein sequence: CASTDRGDLSGNTIYF.

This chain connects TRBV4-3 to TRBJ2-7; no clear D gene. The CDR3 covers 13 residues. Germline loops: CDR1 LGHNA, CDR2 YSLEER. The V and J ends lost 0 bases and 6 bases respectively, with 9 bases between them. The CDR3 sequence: CASSQDRVREQYF. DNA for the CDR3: TGCGCCAGCAGCCAAGATCGAGTTCGCGAGCAGTACTTC.

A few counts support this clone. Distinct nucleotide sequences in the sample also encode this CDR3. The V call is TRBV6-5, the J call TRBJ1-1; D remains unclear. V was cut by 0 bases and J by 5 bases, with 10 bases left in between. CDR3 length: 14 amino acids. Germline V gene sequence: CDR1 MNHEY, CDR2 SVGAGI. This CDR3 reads CASSYSIRGTEAFF. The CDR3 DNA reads TGTGCCAGCAGTTACTCGATCCGGGGAACTGAAGCTTTCTTT.

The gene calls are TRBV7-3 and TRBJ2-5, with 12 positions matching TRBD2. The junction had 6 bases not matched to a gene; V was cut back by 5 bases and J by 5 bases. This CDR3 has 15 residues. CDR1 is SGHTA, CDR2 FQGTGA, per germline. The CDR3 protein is CASSPLAGGQETQYF. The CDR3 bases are TGTGCCAGCAGCCCGCTAGCGGGGGGGCAGGAGACCCAGTACTTC. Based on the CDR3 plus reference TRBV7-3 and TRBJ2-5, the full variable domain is GAGVSQTPSNKVTEKGKYVELRCDPISGHTALYWYRQSLGQGPEFLIYFQGTGAADDSGLPNDRFFAVRPEGSVSTLKIQRTERGDSAVYLCASSPLAGGQETQYFGPGTRLLVL.

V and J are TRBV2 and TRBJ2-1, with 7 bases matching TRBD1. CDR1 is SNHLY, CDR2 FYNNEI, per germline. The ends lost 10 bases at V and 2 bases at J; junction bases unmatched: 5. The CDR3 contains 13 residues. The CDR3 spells CATDRVTYNEQFF. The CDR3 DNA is TGTGCCACCGACAGGGTTACCTACAATGAGCAGTTCTTC.

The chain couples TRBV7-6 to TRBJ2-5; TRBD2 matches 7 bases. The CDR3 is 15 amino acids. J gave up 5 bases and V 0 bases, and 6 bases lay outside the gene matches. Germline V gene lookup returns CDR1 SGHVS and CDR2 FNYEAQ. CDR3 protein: CASSLAVRGWETQYF. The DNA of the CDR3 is TGTGCCAGCAGCTTAGCGGTGCGGGGGTGGGAGACCCAGTACTTC.

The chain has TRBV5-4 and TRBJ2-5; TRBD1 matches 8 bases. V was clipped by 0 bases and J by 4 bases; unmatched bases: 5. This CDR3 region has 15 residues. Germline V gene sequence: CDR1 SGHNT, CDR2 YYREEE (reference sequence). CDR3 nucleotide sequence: TGTGCCAGCAGCTTGGATCCAGGGGGCGGAGAGACCCAGTACTTC. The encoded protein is CASSLDPGGGETQYF.

CDR3 nucleotide sequence: TGTGCCAGCAGCAGGACAGGGGGTCAAGTCTACGAGCAGTACTTC. Translation: CASSRTGGQVYEQYF. The chain is built from TRBV5-6 and TRBJ2-7; 10 bases fit TRBD1. The CDR3 loop spans 15 amino acids. The V segment lost 4 bases and the J segment 3 bases; nucleotides outside the gene matches: 7. Germline lookup yields CDR1 SGHDT and CDR2 YYEEEE.

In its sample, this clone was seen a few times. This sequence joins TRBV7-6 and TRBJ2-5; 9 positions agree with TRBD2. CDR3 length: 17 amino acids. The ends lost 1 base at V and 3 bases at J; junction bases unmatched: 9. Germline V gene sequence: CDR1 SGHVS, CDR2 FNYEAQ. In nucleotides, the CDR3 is TGTGCCAGCAGCTTAGATTTTCCGGCTAGCGGGGAAGAGACCCAGTACTTC. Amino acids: CASSLDFPASGEETQYF.

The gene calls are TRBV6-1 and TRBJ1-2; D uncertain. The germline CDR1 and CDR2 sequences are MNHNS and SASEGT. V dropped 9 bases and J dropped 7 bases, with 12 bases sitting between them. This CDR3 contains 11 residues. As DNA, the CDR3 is TGTGCCAGTCCAACTCCGGTTGGCTACACCTTC. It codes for CASPTPVGYTF.

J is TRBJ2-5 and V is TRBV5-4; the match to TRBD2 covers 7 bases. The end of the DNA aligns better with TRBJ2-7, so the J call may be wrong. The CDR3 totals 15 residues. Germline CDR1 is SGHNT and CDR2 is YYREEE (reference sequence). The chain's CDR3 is CASSLTSAAVGEQYF. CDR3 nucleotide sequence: TGTGCCAGCAGCTTGACTAGCGCGGCAGTAGGCGAGCAGTACTTC.